What follows is one T cell receptor beta chain and its context. The clone's antigen remains unknown. This clone may be a read error of a much larger clone one base away. The record originates from a study of Graves' ophthalmopathy and Graves' hyperthyroidism (dated by TCRdb to about 2018). Notes on the research overall: Peripheral blood was collected at initial diagnosis, before any treatment. TCR beta repertoire signatures were used to distinguish Graves' ophthalmopathy from Graves' hyperthyroidism and to predict progression to ophthalmopathy. In total, 135 blood samples were TCR-sequenced: under 45 ophthalmopathy, roughly 77 hyperthyroidism and some 17 hyperthyroidism-to-ophthalmopathy patients. To explore V-J signatures that separate ophthalmopathy from hyperthyroidism, a discovery set of 100 patients was enrolled, consisting of 40 to 45 with ophthalmopathy and under 65 with stable hyperthyroidism. For independent validation, a separate cohort was made up of approximately 18 hyperthyroidism patients plus 17 patients who later progressed from hyperthyroidism to ophthalmopathy. T-cell repertoires of thyroid tissue and blood were compared in six hyperthyroidism patients. Following sampling, methimazole starting at 30 mg daily was administered to hyperthyroidism patients, and high-dose intravenous methylprednisolone was administered to ophthalmopathy patients. The approximately 100 discovery patients were randomly split 7:3 into training and test sets.

Hyperthyroidism was considered stable if no progression to ophthalmopathy occurred within 18 months of follow-up. Hyperthyroidism patients were newly diagnosed, were aged 18 to 65 years, and had a disease duration under 2 months. Patients with other autoimmune diseases, uncontrolled infections, pregnancy or lactation were excluded from the study. Diagnosis relied on clinical symptoms, serum thyroxine, TRAb, thyroid ultrasound and orbital computed tomography. Using Ficoll-Paque density gradient centrifugation, PBMCs were isolated from about 9.4 ml of fresh peripheral blood. Total RNA was extracted using Trizol reagent, and RNA quality was checked on an Agilent 2100 Bioanalyzer. For repertoire sequencing, TCR beta CDR3 regions were amplified from RNA transcripts. HTBI primers and the Qiagen OneStep RT-PCR kit were used in a first-round RT-PCR, which was followed by a second-round multiplex PCR, size selection and purification. Sequencing of the libraries was carried out on an Illumina HiSeq2000 in paired-end mode with 100 bp reads. On the authors' methods: SOAPnuke was used to process the reads, throwing out any read that had adapters, had uncalled bases, had a mean Phred below 15, or lacked an exact constant-primer or identifier match. COPE v1.2.5 was used to merge the high-quality paired reads. Each unique nucleotide sequence was treated as a clonotype, and MiTCR v1.1 was used to align the clonotypes to the IMGT TRB V, D and J references. Only V-J combinations with frequency above 0.0001 were analysed, covering about 99% of repertoires. For each V-J combination, a TCR clonal expansion and chaos score was defined as the ratio of F50 clonal expansion to chaos observed in the TCRdist matrix. Welch's t-statistics and random forest were used to reduce the features to approximately 13 V-J combinations, which were then used as input to a naive Bayes classifier. The similarity between thyroid and blood repertoires was quantified using the Morisita-Horn index. The public reads were run again by TCRdb, first through fastp at Q25 and then through MiXCR, and only productive beta chains were kept. CDR3 protein duplicates are merged, each entry listing the most common genes and DNA. TCRdb assigned the V and J calls; the authors' analysis was not used. The sample records roughly 420,000 distinct CDR3 sequences, roughly 20% of which are singletons. Clones ranked in the top ten supply approximately 3% of the sample.

Study-wide conclusions, independent of this receptor: In validation, the model predicted ophthalmopathy progression with about 70% sensitivity and 72.22% specificity; some twelve predicted patients were CT-confirmed with GO in a median of about 7.1 months. Among expanded thyroid clonotypes with frequency above 0.001, most also showed up in blood, which suggests that blood repertoires may reflect the thyroid immune response. In cross-validation, the 13-signature model distinguished ophthalmopathy from stable hyperthyroidism with about 90% sensitivity and around 82% specificity, and in the test set the corresponding values were approximately 79% and 70%. No statistical method was used to predetermine the sample size, and group allocation was not hidden from the investigators.

The TCR was taken from a woman younger than 30 with stable Graves' hyperthyroidism. Donor details come from another sample of the same person, matched by shared clones. Sequencing input: peripheral blood.

This receptor carries the CDR3 CASIYNGPGDTQYF. Here is the DNA: TGTGCCAGCATTTACAATGGACCCGGGGATACGCAGTATTTT. The chain links TRBV6-2 or TRBV6-3 with TRBJ2-3, with no confidently assigned D gene. As encoded in the germline V gene, CDR1 is MNHEY while CDR2 is SVGEGT. The CDR3 sequence holds 14 residues, the cysteine and phenylalanine included. The entry retains the CDR3 DNA only, 42 bases that are in frame from base 1.